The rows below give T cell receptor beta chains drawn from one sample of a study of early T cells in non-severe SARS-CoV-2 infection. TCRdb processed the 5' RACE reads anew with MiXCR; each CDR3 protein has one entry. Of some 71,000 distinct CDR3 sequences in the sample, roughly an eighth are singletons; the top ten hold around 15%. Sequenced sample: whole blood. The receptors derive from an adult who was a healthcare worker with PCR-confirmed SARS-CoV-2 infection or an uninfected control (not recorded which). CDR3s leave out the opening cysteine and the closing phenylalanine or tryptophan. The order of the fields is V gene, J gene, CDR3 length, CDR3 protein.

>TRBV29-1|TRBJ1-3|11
SVLGFSGNTIY
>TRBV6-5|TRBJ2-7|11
ASSSLGGHEQY
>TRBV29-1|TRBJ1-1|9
SARRETEAF
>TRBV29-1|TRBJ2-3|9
SFDNTDTQY
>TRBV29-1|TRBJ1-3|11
SVEFQGRNTIY
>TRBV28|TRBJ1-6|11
ASSFSRASPLH
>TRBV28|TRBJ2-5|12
ASSFWGSQETQY
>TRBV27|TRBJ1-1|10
ASSGGVTEAF
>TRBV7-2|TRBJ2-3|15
ASSYRGGTGSTDTQY
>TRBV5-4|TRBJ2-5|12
ACSLRDSQETQY
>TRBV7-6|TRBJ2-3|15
ASSSPALSGLTDTQY
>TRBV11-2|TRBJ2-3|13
ASSLRGSSTDTQY
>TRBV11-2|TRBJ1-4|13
ASSLAGGFGKKLF
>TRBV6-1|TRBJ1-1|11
ASSDSNFGQAF
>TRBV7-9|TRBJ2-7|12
ASRPIDRSYEQY
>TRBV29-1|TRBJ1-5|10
SAQEGNQPQH
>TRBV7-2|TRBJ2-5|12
ASSLRLGQETQY
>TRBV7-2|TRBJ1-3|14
ASSLGGTGAGNTIY
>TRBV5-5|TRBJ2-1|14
ASSLNGLAAYNEQF
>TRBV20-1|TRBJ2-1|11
SASQGLKNEQF
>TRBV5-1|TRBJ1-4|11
ASSLANDEKLF
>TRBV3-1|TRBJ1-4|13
ASSPRTGTAGQLF
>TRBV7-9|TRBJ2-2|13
ASSRAKGPCGELF
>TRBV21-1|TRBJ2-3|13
ASSKEAGTGDTQY
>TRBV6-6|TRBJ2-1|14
ASSYASGATGGEQF
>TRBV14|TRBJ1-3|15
ASSPVQGPFSGNTIY
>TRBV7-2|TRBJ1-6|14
ASSLETGGNNSPLH
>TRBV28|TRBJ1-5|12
ASTPRGTRQPQH
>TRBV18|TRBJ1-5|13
ASSPGGGQNQPQH